Listed below are T cell receptor beta chains from one sample, sequenced in a study of read filtering for tumor transcriptome and immune sequencing. TCRdb re-analysed the reads in MiXCR, keeping a single row per CDR3 protein. Counted here are around 130,000 distinct CDR3 sequences, 13% occurring once; the ten biggest clones make up 7.5% to 9.5%. Sequencing was done on a sample of a population of CD138-negative cells sorted from bone marrow. The receptors derive from a donor aged 40 or older with multiple myeloma. Each CDR3 is given with its conserved first and last residue. The order of the fields is clone size, V gene, J gene, D gene, CDR3 protein, CDR3 DNA. A D gene is named only where the DNA matches it firmly. Clone size is stated in some rows and not others, as once, few, many or a class when expanded.

many	TRBV7-8	TRBJ2-1	TRBD1	CASSSNRGGEQFF	TGTGCCAGCAGCTCAAACAGGGGCGGTGAGCAGTTCTTC
many	TRBV20-1	TRBJ1-2	NA	CSARAEAYGYTF	TGCAGTGCTAGGGCAGAGGCTTATGGCTACACCTTC
many	TRBV4-1	TRBJ1-1	NA	CASSLNSMNTEAFF	TGCGCCAGCAGCCTCAACTCCATGAACACTGAAGCTTTCTTT
NA	TRBV9	TRBJ1-1	NA	CASSPPAGKSTEAFF	TGTGCCAGCAGCCCCCCGGCAGGGAAGTCGACTGAAGCTTTCTTT
many	TRBV19	TRBJ2-7	NA	CASSIGRGSYEQYF	TGTGCCAGTAGTATAGGGCGGGGAAGCTACGAGCAGTACTTC
few	TRBV29-1	TRBJ1-3	TRBD1	CSVTGTGVKGNTIYF	TGCAGCGTTACCGGGACAGGGGTAAAAGGAAACACCATATATTTT
many	TRBV4-1	TRBJ1-1	NA	CASSGRTTGTEAFF	TGCGCCAGCAGCGGACGCACGACCGGCACTGAAGCTTTCTTT
many	TRBV11-2	TRBJ2-7	TRBD2	CASSLQLAGAEQYF	TGTGCCAGCAGCTTACAACTAGCGGGAGCTGAGCAGTACTTC
many	TRBV21-1	TRBJ2-7	NA	CASSKPLYEQYF	TGTGCCAGCAGCAAACCCCTCTACGAGCAGTACTTC
many	TRBV29-1	TRBJ2-2	TRBD2	CSVGSGNPGELFF	TGCAGCGTTGGGAGCGGGAACCCCGGGGAGCTGTTTTTT
many	TRBV3-1	TRBJ2-3	TRBD2	CASSQEAGVRSDTQYF	TGTGCCAGCAGCCAAGAGGCGGGAGTACGGTCAGATACGCAGTATTTT
many	TRBV15	TRBJ2-5	NA	CATRALQETQYF	TGTGCCACCAGGGCCCTCCAAGAGACCCAGTACTTC
many	TRBV30	TRBJ2-1	TRBD2	CAWMGGTPRLYNEQFF	TGTGCCTGGATGGGAGGGACTCCCCGACTTTACAATGAGCAGTTCTTC
many	TRBV20-1	TRBJ2-1	TRBD2	CSAVRLAGDYNEQFF	TGCAGTGCTGTAAGACTAGCGGGGGACTACAATGAGCAGTTCTTC
many	TRBV14	TRBJ2-2	NA	CASSPNLHTGELFF	TGTGCCAGCAGCCCGAATTTGCACACCGGGGAGCTGTTTTTT
many	TRBV20-1	TRBJ2-1	TRBD2	CSARDPAGRGEQFF	TGCAGTGCTAGAGATCCAGCGGGGCGAGGGGAGCAGTTCTTC
many	TRBV4-1	TRBJ2-5	TRBD2	CASSLRAAGDPGETQYF	TGCGCCAGCAGCCTAAGGGCGGCGGGAGACCCGGGGGAGACCCAGTACTTC
few	TRBV6-1	TRBJ2-3	NA	CASSEERVPTDTQYF	TGTGCCAGCAGTGAAGAGCGGGTCCCGACAGATACGCAGTATTTT
many	TRBV11-2	TRBJ2-2	NA	CASSQGLAAHRELFF	TGTGCCAGCAGCCAAGGGTTAGCGGCCCACCGGGAGCTGTTTTTT
many	TRBV3-1	TRBJ2-3	NA	CASSQVGYTDTQYF	TGTGCCAGCAGCCAAGTCGGGTACACAGATACGCAGTATTTT
NA	TRBV15	TRBJ2-3	TRBD2	CATTRDMQAGGTGDTQYF	TGTGCCACCACCAGAGATATGCAAGCGGGAGGGACGGGAGATACGCAGTATTTT
many	TRBV10-3	TRBJ2-2	TRBD2	CAISYRGLSGRANTGELFF	TGTGCCATCAGTTACCGGGGGCTTAGCGGGAGGGCCAACACCGGGGAGCTGTTTTTT
many	TRBV7-9	TRBJ2-1	TRBD2	CASSSGSPYNEQFF	TGTGCCAGCTCTAGCGGGAGCCCCTACAATGAGCAGTTCTTC
NA	TRBV20-1	TRBJ2-7	TRBD1	CGARAPGQGREQYF	TGCGGTGCTAGAGCTCCCGGACAGGGACGAGAGCAGTACTTC
many	TRBV6-2/TRBV6-3	TRBJ2-1	TRBD2	CASSGTSAYNEQFF	TGTGCCAGTTCCGGGACTAGCGCCTACAATGAGCAGTTCTTC
many	TRBV10-2	TRBJ2-1	NA	CASSELWEPSYNEQFF	TGCGCCAGCAGTGAGCTGTGGGAGCCCTCCTACAATGAGCAGTTCTTC
many	TRBV28	TRBJ1-5	NA	CASSLSAGMVQPQHF	TGTGCCAGCAGTTTGTCGGCAGGGATGGTGCAGCCCCAGCATTTT
many	TRBV4-3	TRBJ1-2	TRBD1	CASSQDIGQEFYGYTF	TGCGCCAGCAGCCAAGACATTGGACAGGAGTTCTATGGCTACACCTTC
NA	TRBV12-3/TRBV12-4	TRBJ2-3	NA	CASSLVGAGTDTRYF	NA
NA	TRBV7-2	TRBJ2-7	NA	CASSLHRTETYEQYF	TGTGCCAGCAGTTTGCACCGGACCGAAACCTACGAGCAGTACTTC
many	TRBV20-1	TRBJ1-1	TRBD1	CSARDSDRGNTEAFF	TGCAGTGCTAGAGATTCGGACAGGGGGAACACTGAAGCTTTCTTT
many	TRBV7-9	TRBJ2-1	NA	CASSSYGGTGAGSRTTWNEQFF	TGTGCCAGCAGCTCATATGGCGGTACGGGGGCAGGGAGTCGGACGACGTGGAATGAGCAGTTCTTC
few	TRBV4-1	TRBJ2-1	NA	CAISQAEAWDNEQFF	TGCGCCATCAGCCAGGCGGAAGCCTGGGACAATGAGCAGTTCTTC
many	TRBV2	TRBJ2-4	NA	CAITPSGGRGTDIQYF	TGTGCCATCACCCCCTCCGGGGGCCGAGGGACGGACATTCAGTACTTC
NA	TRBV20-1	TRBJ2-1	TRBD2	CSARSPGGWFDEQIF	TGCAGTGCTAGGAGCCCGGGGGGGTGGTTCGATGAGCAGATCTTC
many	TRBV20-1	TRBJ2-1	NA	CSALQENEQFF	TGCAGTGCCCTACAGGAGAATGAGCAGTTCTTC
many	TRBV11-1	TRBJ2-7	TRBD1	CASSLRTGGAGNPAEQYF	TGTGCCAGCAGCCTAAGGACAGGGGGCGCCGGAAATCCGGCCGAGCAGTACTTC
many	TRBV7-9	TRBJ2-4	NA	CASSLFLRAGAGGAKNIQYF	TGTGCCAGCAGCTTATTCTTAAGAGCGGGAGCAGGGGGGGCCAAAAACATTCAGTACTTC
many	TRBV20-1	TRBJ1-1	NA	CSAIMGGFTEAFF	TGCAGTGCCATAATGGGGGGCTTCACTGAAGCTTTCTTT
NA	TRBV10-3	TRBJ2-5	NA	CASSGSGQETQYF	TGTGCCTCCTCTGGCAGCGGACAAGAGACCCAGTACTTC
many	TRBV12-3/TRBV12-4	TRBJ2-5	TRBD2	CASSPRTSGSGETQYF	TGTGCCAGCAGTCCCCGGACTAGCGGGAGTGGAGAGACCCAGTACTTC
many	TRBV6-2/TRBV6-3	TRBJ1-5	NA	CASSYVDSNQPQHF	TGTGCCAGCAGTTACGTGGATAGCAATCAGCCCCAGCATTTT
NA	TRBV29-1	TRBJ1-1	NA	CSADRRLGEAFF	TGCAGCGCAGACAGGAGGCTGGGTGAAGCTTTCTTT
few	TRBV9	TRBJ2-3	TRBD2	CASSATSGEVDTQYF	TGTGCCAGCAGCGCGACTAGCGGAGAGGTAGATACGCAGTATTTT
many	TRBV6-5	TRBJ1-1	TRBD1	CASSYQGGTEAFF	TGTGCCAGCAGTTACCAGGGGGGCACTGAAGCTTTCTTT
NA	TRBV13	TRBJ2-1	NA	CASSYGNNEQFF	TGTGCCAGCAGCTACGGAAACAATGAGCAGTTCTTC
many	TRBV30	TRBJ2-7	TRBD2	CAWTLTSGSSYEQYF	TGTGCCTGGACTCTAACTAGCGGGAGCTCCTACGAGCAGTACTTC
NA	TRBV19	TRBJ2-2	NA	CASSIARVEEEPGELFF	TGTGCCAGTAGTATAGCTCGAGTGGAAGAAGAGCCCGGGGAGCTGTTTTTT
NA	TRBV27	TRBJ2-2	NA	CASSPSRQINTGELFF	TGTGCCAGCAGTCCCTCGCGACAGATCAACACCGGGGAGCTGTTTTTT
many	TRBV19	TRBJ1-5	NA	CASSIRTEKNNQPQHF	TGTGCCAGTAGTATACGGACAGAGAAAAATAATCAGCCCCAGCATTTT
many	TRBV27	TRBJ2-1	TRBD2	CASTRTSGSMNEQFF	TGTGCCAGCACCCGGACTAGCGGGAGTATGAATGAGCAGTTCTTC